These 31 T cell receptor beta chains originate from one sample sequenced in a study of T cells in localized non-small cell lung cancer (dated by TCRdb to 2018 to 2021). Libraries were built with the immunoSEQ multiplex PCR assay. Entries here come from immuneACCESS through TCRdb and include only in-frame sequences with V and J called. Some clones fail to appear in such tables; in the studies checked, an unresolved V gene covers under half of the shortfall, and the cause of the remainder is unknown. The sample profile shows some 80,000 clones; about four fifths of them were found once. Of the sample, 2.5% to 3% falls within the top ten clones. This sample comprised peripheral blood, obtained before any cancer treatment. Receptor source: a man between 35 and 75 years old with stage I lung adenocarcinoma.

This clone was detected many times. This chain links TRBV30 with TRBJ2-6; tentatively, D is TRBD2 (6 bases). CDR3 length equals 20 residues. The ends were cut back, 8 bases at V and 0 bases at J, with 29 bases in the middle. Germline CDR1 GTSNPN, CDR2 SVGIG (reference sequence). CDR3 bases: TGTGCCGTCCCAATCGGATTGTTTGTGGAGGGCAGCTCTGGGGCCAACGTCCTGACTTTC. Its translation is CAVPIGLFVEGSSGANVLTF.

The chain is built from TRBV7-3 and TRBJ2-5; the match to TRBD2 covers 8 bases. This CDR3 is built from 12 residues. Trimming cost V 5 bases and J 7 bases; bases outside gene matches: 3. Germline assignment: CDR1 SGHTA and CDR2 FQGTGA. The CDR3 sequence is CASSAGGGTQYF. In DNA form, the CDR3 reads TGTGCCAGCAGCGCGGGGGGAGGGACCCAGTACTTC.

The chain recombines TRBV10-3 with TRBJ2-3; D is unclear. There are 12 residues in the CDR3. Per the germline V gene, CDR1 is ENHRY and CDR2 is SYGVKD. V was shortened by 5 bases and J by 6 bases, with 9 bases between the two germline ends. The CDR3 sequence: CAISQQRDTQYF. The CDR3 bases are TGTGCCATCAGTCAGCAGAGGGATACGCAGTATTTT.

This clone was seen a few times. The gene calls are TRBV7-9 and TRBJ1-1; 8 positions agree with TRBD1. The germline V gene has CDR1 SEHNR and CDR2 FQNEAQ (reference sequence). The CDR3 has 12 amino acids. V was clipped by 0 bases and J by 9 bases; unmatched bases: 0. CDR3 amino acids: CASSLARGQAFF. As DNA, the CDR3 is TGTGCCAGCAGCTTAGCCAGGGGGCAAGCTTTCTTT.

The chain recombines TRBV15 with TRBJ1-2, with D uncertain. The CDR3 totals 16 residues. With 0 bases removed from V and 0 bases from J, the gap between germline ends came to 11 bases. Germline CDR1 LNHNV, CDR2 YYDKDF (reference sequence). The CDR3 loop reads CATSRDTTSANYGYTF. The CDR3 DNA follows: TGTGCCACCAGCAGAGATACAACCTCCGCTAACTATGGCTACACCTTC.

The chain has TRBV29-1 and TRBJ1-1; no reliable D call. Germline V lookup: CDR1 SQVTM, CDR2 ANQGSEA. Trimming removed 6 bases at V and 0 bases at J, with 14 bases between. The CDR3 loop spans 14 amino acids. The CDR3 reads CSVTERTLNTEAFF. The CDR3 coding sequence is TGCAGCGTGACCGAACGGACCTTGAACACTGAAGCTTTCTTT. The entire variable domain, with the rest obtained from reference TRBV29-1 and TRBJ1-1, is as follows: SAVISQKPSRDICQRGTSLTIQCQVDSQVTMMFWYRQQPGQSLTLIATANQGSEATYESGFVIDKFPISRPNLTFSTLTVSNMSPEDSSIYLCSVTERTLNTEAFFGQGTRLTVV.

This sequence joins TRBV29-1 and TRBJ2-5, with 11 nucleotides matching TRBD2. This CDR3 has 20 residues. Germline values: CDR1 SQVTM, CDR2 ANQGSEA. Germline trimming cut 1 base from V and 3 bases from J; bases unmatched to any gene: 19. The CDR3 loop reads CSVEGVGYTRKTSGEETQYF. The CDR3 coding sequence is TGCAGCGTTGAAGGGGTTGGGTACACGAGGAAGACTAGCGGGGAAGAGACCCAGTACTTC.

V is TRBV6-1 and J is TRBJ1-2, with 7 nucleotides matching TRBD1. From germline, CDR1 is MNHNS and CDR2 SASEGT. The CDR3 is made up of 13 amino acids. Trimming took 5 bases from V and 4 from J; bases not matched to a gene: 4. The CDR3 reads CASSKDRIYGYTF. CDR3 bases: TGTGCCAGCAGTAAGGACAGGATCTATGGCTACACCTTC.

The CDR3 DNA is TGTGCCAGCAGCTGGGTACAGGGCGAGCAGTACTTC. Protein product: CASSWVQGEQYF. The V and J genes are TRBV7-6 and TRBJ2-7; D may be TRBD1 (6 bases). The CDR3 sequence is 12 residues long. V gave up 4 bases and J gave up 6 bases, with 10 bases separating them. The V gene's germline CDR1 is SGHVS and CDR2 FNYEAQ.

The chain has TRBV6-5 and TRBJ2-1; no firm D call. Germline assignment: CDR1 MNHEY and CDR2 SVGAGI. The V end lost 4 bases, the J end lost 8 bases, and 21 bases lay between the germline ends. The CDR3 runs 16 residues. CDR3 bases: TGTGCCAGCAGTTCCCAGAACTCGCCGCCCGGCGATGAGCAGTTCTTC. Translation gives CASSSQNSPPGDEQFF.

There are a few counts of this clone. The CDR3 is CASSSDLLAGQVV. CDR3 nucleotide sequence: TGTGCCAGCAGCTCAGACTTACTAGCGGGGCAAGTAGTC. V is TRBV5-4 and J is TRBJ2-7; 10 bases match TRBD2. Germline CDR1 is SGHNT and CDR2 is YYREEE (reference sequence). The CDR3 is 13 amino acids.

CDR3 nucleotides: TGCGCCAGCAGTGTGACTAGCACAGATACGCAGTATTTT. Translating it yields CASSVTSTDTQYF. The chain employs TRBV10-1 and TRBJ2-3; D call uncertain. The CDR3 covers 13 residues. Germline-derived CDR1 and CDR2 are WNHNN and SYGVQD (reference sequence). The V end lost 4 bases, the J end lost 0 bases, and 5 bases lay between the germline ends.

This chain joins TRBV5-4 and TRBJ2-5; no firm D call. Germline V gene lookup returns CDR1 SGHNT and CDR2 YYREEE (reference sequence). V was cut by 0 bases and J by 8 bases, with 11 bases left in between. The CDR3 runs 13 residues. This chain's CDR3 is CASSLVPTATQYF. CDR3 in DNA: TGTGCCAGCAGCTTGGTCCCCACAGCAACCCAGTACTTC.

The rearrangement uses TRBV4-1 and TRBJ2-5; TRBD1 matches at 7 bases. This CDR3 comprises 15 residues. Germline CDR1 MGHRA, CDR2 YSYEKL. Trimming removed 2 bases from V and 5 bases from J; junction bases left unmatched: 8. CDR3 nucleotides: TGCGCCAGCAGCCAAACATCGACAGGGAAGGAGACCCAGTACTTC. It translates to CASSQTSTGKETQYF.

This clone was counted once. The chain recombines TRBV5-4 with TRBJ2-5; 7 bases agree with TRBD1. There are 16 residues in the CDR3. From germline, CDR1 is SGHNT and CDR2 YYREEE (reference sequence). The ends lost 0 bases at V and 5 bases at J; junction bases unmatched: 10. CDR3 amino acids: CASSLERGLAGETQYF. As DNA, the CDR3 is TGTGCCAGCAGCTTGGAAAGGGGGCTGGCTGGTGAGACCCAGTACTTC.

This clone was observed a handful of times. The V gene is TRBV19, the J gene TRBJ2-5, with 10 bases fitting TRBD1. Germline V lookup: CDR1 LNHDA, CDR2 SQIVND (reference sequence). This CDR3 spans 15 amino acids. The V segment lost 4 bases and the J segment 4 bases; nucleotides outside the gene matches: 6. This chain's CDR3 is CASSTGQGGTETQYF. The CDR3 nucleotides are TGTGCCAGTAGTACCGGACAGGGGGGCACAGAGACCCAGTACTTC.

This sequence joins TRBV9 and TRBJ1-5, with 8 bases aligning to TRBD1. With V trimmed by 4 bases and J by 9 bases, 3 bases remained unmatched. CDR3 size: 12 residues. CDR1 is SGDLS, CDR2 YYNGEE, per germline. The CDR3 DNA sequence: TGTGCCAGCAGCTATGGACAGGGGCCCCAGCATTTT. Protein: CASSYGQGPQHF.

This clone was seen once. The chain has TRBV19 and TRBJ2-2; 8 nucleotides line up with TRBD2. Looked up from germline, CDR1 is LNHDA and CDR2 is SQIVND (reference sequence). The CDR3 runs 14 residues. The ends lost 5 bases at V and 1 base at J; junction bases unmatched: 0. CDR3 nucleotides: TGTGCCAGTAGTCTAGCGGGGAACACCGGGGAGCTGTTTTTT. Protein product: CASSLAGNTGELFF.

The rearrangement uses TRBV10-3 and TRBJ1-1; D perhaps matches TRBD1 (5 bases). Trimming took 6 bases from V and 1 from J, leaving 9 bases between them. The CDR3 totals 13 residues. CDR1 and CDR2 (germline): ENHRY, SYGVKD. CDR3 sequence reads: CAISPTANTEAFF. CDR3 nucleotides: TGTGCCATCAGCCCGACAGCGAACACTGAAGCTTTCTTT.

DNA for the CDR3: TGTGCCAGCAGCACTCAGGGGGCGAAGGCCTACGAGCAGTACTTC. Its translation is CASSTQGAKAYEQYF. The V and J genes are TRBV7-9 and TRBJ2-7; 8 positions match TRBD1. CDR1 is SEHNR, CDR2 FQNEAQ, per germline (reference sequence). The CDR3 runs 15 residues. V shed 5 bases, J shed 2 bases, and the junction held 8 bases outside the gene matches. The complete variable domain, with remaining parts taken from reference TRBV7-9 and TRBJ2-7, reads DTGVSQNPRHKITKRGQNVTFRCDPISEHNRLYWYRQTLGQGPEFLTYFQNEAQLEKSRLLSDRFSAERPKGSFSTLEIQRTEQGDSAMYLCASSTQGAKAYEQYFGPGTRLTVT.

The chain joins TRBV30 to TRBJ2-7; possible D gene TRBD1, 6 bases. The CDR3 is 13 amino acids. V was clipped by 0 bases and J by 7 bases, with 13 bases between them. Germline V gene data show CDR1 as GTSNPN and CDR2 as SVGIG (reference sequence). As DNA, the CDR3 is TGTGCCTGGAGTGTCTACAGGGAGAGAGAGCAGTACTTC. It yields the protein CAWSVYREREQYF.

This clone appeared once. This chain uses TRBV28 with TRBJ2-1; 11 bases line up with TRBD1. Trimming cost V 5 bases and J 8 bases; bases outside gene matches: 11. The germline gives CDR1 MDHEN, CDR2 SYDVKM. The CDR3 length is 16 residues. The CDR3 region has the DNA TGTGCCAGCAGTCTGTCCGGGACAGGGGGTAGGGATGAGCAGTTCTTC. It translates to CASSLSGTGGRDEQFF.

The chain couples TRBV19 to TRBJ2-7; 8 bases are a match to TRBD2. CDR1 and CDR2 (germline): LNHDA, SQIVND (reference sequence). Germline trimming cut 3 bases from V and 2 bases from J; bases unmatched to any gene: 12. This CDR3 region has 17 residues. CDR3 residues: CASSIGTQRERTYEQYF. Written as DNA, the CDR3 is TGTGCCAGTAGTATTGGAACTCAGCGGGAGAGGACCTACGAGCAGTACTTC.

The V and J genes are TRBV10-3 and TRBJ2-5, with TRBD2 identical over 15 bases. The junction had 7 bases not matched to a gene; V was cut back by 7 bases and J by 4 bases. Germline CDR1 is ENHRY and CDR2 is SYGVKD. The CDR3 contains 16 residues. This chain's CDR3 is CAIKTGTSGGPETQYF. DNA for the CDR3: TGTGCCATCAAAACCGGGACTAGCGGGGGGCCAGAGACCCAGTACTTC.

The chain joins TRBV19 to TRBJ2-7; 8 bases align to TRBD1. Germline assignment: CDR1 LNHDA and CDR2 SQIVND (reference sequence). Trimming took 3 bases from V and 3 from J; bases not matched to a gene: 1. This CDR3 is 13 amino acids long. The CDR3 reads CASSIGQGYEQYF. In nucleotides, the CDR3 is TGTGCCAGTAGTATTGGACAGGGCTACGAGCAGTACTTC.

This chain links TRBV7-9 with TRBJ1-1; 9 positions match TRBD1. V shed 5 bases, J shed 6 bases, and the junction held 10 bases outside the gene matches. The CDR3 loop spans 15 amino acids. Germline V gives CDR1 SEHNR, CDR2 FQNEAQ (reference sequence). The CDR3 reads CASSLGDRVSAEAFF. CDR3 sequence (DNA): TGTGCCAGCAGCCTAGGGGACAGGGTCTCGGCTGAAGCTTTCTTT.

J is TRBJ1-1 and V is TRBV11-2, with 8 bases aligning to TRBD1. Germline-derived CDR1 and CDR2 are SGHAT and FQNNGV. V lost 5 bases to trimming and J lost 4 bases; unmatched junction nucleotides: 6. The CDR3 extends over 14 amino acids. Here the CDR3 reads CASSLFTGGTEAFF. The CDR3 DNA follows: TGTGCCAGCAGCCTATTCACAGGGGGCACTGAAGCTTTCTTT.

This rearrangement joins TRBV4-3 to TRBJ2-1; no reliable D call. Looked up from germline, CDR1 is LGHNA and CDR2 is YSLEER. CDR3 length: 17 amino acids. Trimming removed 2 bases at V and 6 bases at J, with 20 bases between. The CDR3 nucleotides are TGCGCCAGCAGCCAATGGGTTAGCATCGACGTTCTCAATGAGCAGTTCTTC. The encoded protein is CASSQWVSIDVLNEQFF.

CDR3 DNA: TGTGCCAGCAGCCTGACAGGGGCTGAAGCTTTCTTT. Translated, it gives CASSLTGAEAFF. The chain combines TRBV6-5 with TRBJ1-1, with 8 bases lining up with TRBD1. CDR1 MNHEY and CDR2 SVGAGI come from the germline V gene. With 6 bases clipped from V and 6 bases from J, the junction kept 3 bases outside the gene matches. The CDR3 totals 12 residues.

The V gene is TRBV2, the J gene TRBJ2-5, with 11 positions matching TRBD2. CDR3 length: 14 residues. The J segment lost 2 bases and the V segment lost 7 bases, leaving 3 bases of the junction unmatched. CDR1 is SNHLY and CDR2 is FYNNEI in the germline V gene. Here the CDR3 reads CASNLAGGQETQYF. The CDR3 nucleotides read TGTGCCAGCAACCTAGCGGGAGGTCAAGAGACCCAGTACTTC.

V usage is TRBV6-5 and J usage is TRBJ2-3; D is uncertain. Looked up from germline, CDR1 is MNHEY and CDR2 is SVGAGI. CDR3 length equals 14 residues. V lost 7 bases, J lost 3 bases, and 14 bases lay in between. This CDR3 is CASMAVARTDTQYF. CDR3 DNA sequence: TGTGCCAGCATGGCGGTGGCTAGGACAGATACGCAGTATTTT.